This T cell receptor beta chain was identified in a study of glioma-infiltrating T cells after dendritic cell vaccination. Time point meaning: after dendritic cell vaccination, including at tumor progression/relapse. Up to about 2 ug genomic DNA was used for TCRB CDR3 amplification. This table comes from immunoSEQ multiplex PCR, and its TCRdb copy is limited to in-frame clones, with some not included. The sample consists of 75,000 to 95,000 clones, roughly 87% of them appearing once. V lost 0 bases and J 1 base, leaving 18 bases between the germline ends. The CDR3 runs to 18 residues. Germline values: CDR1 SGHDN, CDR2 FVKESK.

The chain recombines TRBV14 with TRBJ1-1; no definite D call. Sample: blood, taken after dendritic cell vaccination. This clonotype was obtained from a human donor with glioblastoma. The CDR3 DNA sequence: TGTGCCAGCAGCCAAGAACGCCCGAAAGGAAGGAGGAACACTGAAGCTTTCTTT. Translated, it gives CASSQERPKGRRNTEAFF.